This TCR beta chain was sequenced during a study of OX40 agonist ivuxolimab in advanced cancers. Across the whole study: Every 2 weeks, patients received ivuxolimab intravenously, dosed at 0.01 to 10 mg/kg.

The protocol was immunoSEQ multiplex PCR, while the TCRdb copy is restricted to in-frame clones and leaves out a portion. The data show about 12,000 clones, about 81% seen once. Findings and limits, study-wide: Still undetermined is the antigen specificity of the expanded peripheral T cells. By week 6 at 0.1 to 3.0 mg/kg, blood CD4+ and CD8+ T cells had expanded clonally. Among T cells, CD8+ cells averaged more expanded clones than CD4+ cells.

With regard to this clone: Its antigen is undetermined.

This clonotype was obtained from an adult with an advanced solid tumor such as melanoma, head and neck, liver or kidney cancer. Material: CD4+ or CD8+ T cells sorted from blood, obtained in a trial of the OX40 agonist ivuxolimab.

CDR3 sequence reads: CASSGILAGARTGELFF. CDR3 coding DNA: TGTGCCAGCAGCGGAATACTAGCGGGAGCTCGGACCGGGGAGCTGTTTTTT. V and J are TRBV9 and TRBJ2-2, with 11 bases lining up with TRBD2. Looked up from germline, CDR1 is SGDLS and CDR2 is YYNGEE. With V trimmed by 3 bases and J by 5 bases, 9 bases remained unmatched. CDR3 length: 17 residues.